The 22 T cell receptor beta chains reported below all come from one sample, sequenced in a study of shared clonotypes between healthy human individuals. Repertoires were generated with immunoSEQ multiplex PCR, while TCRdb's copy carries only in-frame clones and drops some. Of approximately 1.4 million clones in the sample, 95% to 99% are singletons; the top ten hold around 0.45%. The sequencing input was naive CD4+ T cells sorted from blood. Specified subset: CD45RA+ positively selected. These receptors came from a man aged 25 to 45 in good health.

The V call is TRBV10-2, the J call TRBJ2-2; 14 bases match TRBD2. Trimming cost V 11 bases and J 3 bases; bases outside gene matches: 5. The CDR3 totals 15 residues. Germline V gene data show CDR1 as WSHSY and CDR2 as SAAADI. The CDR3 sequence: CAGGTSGGHTGELFF. The CDR3 DNA reads TGCGCCGGGGGGACTAGCGGGGGTCACACCGGGGAGCTGTTTTTT.

V usage is TRBV2 and J usage is TRBJ2-2; no firm D call. CDR1 and CDR2 (germline): SNHLY, FYNNEI. Trimming removed 8 bases from V and 1 base from J, with 14 bases in between. The CDR3 is made up of 15 amino acids. In DNA form, the CDR3 reads TGTGCCAGCTCAACGGCAGTGATGAACACCGGGGAGCTGTTTTTT. This codes for CASSTAVMNTGELFF. Complete variable domain (other parts from reference TRBV2 and TRBJ2-2): EPEVTQTPSHQVTQMGQEVILRCVPISNHLYFYWYRQILGQKVEFLVSFYNNEISEKSEIFDDQFSVERPDGSNFTLKIRSTKLEDSAMYFCASSTAVMNTGELFFGEGSRLTVL.

The rearrangement joins TRBV7-2 to TRBJ2-1; D is unclear. The CDR3 is 16 amino acids. Germline values: CDR1 SGHTA, CDR2 FQGNSA. V lost 3 bases, J lost 4 bases, and 16 bases lay in between. CDR3 amino acids: CASSLFESPYYNEQFF. The CDR3 DNA is TGTGCCAGCAGCTTGTTCGAGAGCCCATATTACAATGAGCAGTTCTTC.

The table lists this clone with a count of one. V usage is TRBV7-6 and J usage is TRBJ2-2; D ambiguous. Germline values: CDR1 SGHVS, CDR2 FNYEAQ. Deletions cut 7 bases from V and 4 bases from J, with 16 bases between. The CDR3 sequence is 15 residues long. Written as DNA, the CDR3 is TGTGCCAGCAAAGGTGGGTCCCTCACCACCGGGGAGCTGTTTTTT. Translation: CASKGGSLTTGELFF.

The V gene is TRBV6-5, the J gene TRBJ1-1, with 7 bases fitting TRBD1. Trimming cost V 4 bases and J 7 bases; bases outside gene matches: 3. Germline V gene sequence: CDR1 MNHEY, CDR2 SVGAGI. There are 12 residues in the CDR3. The CDR3 spells CASSLTGFEAFF. The CDR3 nucleotides read TGTGCCAGCAGTTTGACAGGGTTTGAAGCTTTCTTT.

The gene calls are TRBV19 and TRBJ2-3; the D gene is possibly TRBD2 (6 bases). The CDR3 length is 16 residues. The germline V gene has CDR1 LNHDA and CDR2 SQIVND (reference sequence). Trimming removed 4 bases at V and 1 base at J, with 15 bases between. Here the CDR3 reads CASSTSGALGTDTQYF. In DNA, the CDR3 is TGTGCCAGTAGTACCTCGGGAGCGTTGGGCACAGATACGCAGTATTTT. Together with reference TRBV19 and TRBJ2-3, the CDR3 gives the full variable domain: DGGITQSPKYLFRKEGQNVTLSCEQNLNHDAMYWYRQDPGQGLRLIYYSQIVNDFQKGDIAEGYSVSREKKESFPLTVTSAQKNPTAFYLCASSTSGALGTDTQYFGPGTRLTVL.

This chain uses TRBV7-7 with TRBJ2-2; the match to TRBD2 covers 10 bases. The CDR3 has 15 amino acids. Germline assignment: CDR1 SSHAT and CDR2 FNYEAQ (reference sequence). V dropped 5 bases and J dropped 5; count of bases not matched to a gene: 5. In nucleotides, the CDR3 is TGTGCCAGCAGCGCGCTAGCGGGAGAGACCGGGGAGCTGTTTTTT. This translates into CASSALAGETGELFF. The entire variable domain, with the rest obtained from reference TRBV7-7 and TRBJ2-2, is as follows: GAGVSQSPRYKVTKRGQDVTLRCDPISSHATLYWYQQALGQGPEFLTYFNYEAQPDKSGLPSDRFSAERPEGSISTLTIQRTEQRDSAMYRCASSALAGETGELFFGEGSRLTVL.

The J gene is TRBJ1-4, the V gene TRBV15; D is undetermined. V gave up 2 bases and J gave up 4 bases, with 11 bases separating them. The CDR3 runs to 15 residues. In germline, CDR1 is LNHNV, CDR2 YYDKDF (reference sequence). For the CDR3, the DNA is TGTGCCACCAGCAGACCCCGACGGAGTAATGAAAAACTGTTTTTT. Translating gives CATSRPRRSNEKLFF.

The chain is built from TRBV28 and TRBJ1-3; D unclear. The CDR3 loop spans 17 amino acids. Between the trimmed V and J ends, which lost 3 bases and 8 bases, there was a span of 23 bases. The germline CDR1 and CDR2 sequences are MDHEN and SYDVKM. CDR3 in DNA: TGTGCCAGCAGTTTCCTGACCTTTACGGGCCGTGTGGACACCATATATTTT. This encodes CASSFLTFTGRVDTIYF.

This clone was seen a single time. Other DNA sequences within the sample encode an identical CDR3. V usage is TRBV9 and J usage is TRBJ2-3, with D uncertain. CDR3 size: 14 residues. Germline V CDR1 and CDR2: SGDLS, YYNGEE. The V gene lost 2 bases and the J gene lost 2 bases, with 9 bases spanning the gap. In nucleotides, the CDR3 is TGTGCCAGCAGCGTGGCTGCTTCCACAGATACGCAGTATTTT. Translated: CASSVAASTDTQYF. The full variable domain, in which reference TRBV9 and TRBJ2-3 provide the parts outside the CDR3, is DSGVTQTPKHLITATGQRVTLRCSPRSGDLSVYWYQQSLDQGLQFLIQYYNGEERAKGNILERFSAQQFPDLHSELNLSSLELGDSALYFCASSVAASTDTQYFGPGTRLTVL.

This chain joins TRBV13 and TRBJ1-1, with D maybe TRBD1 (5 bases). The CDR3 is 14 amino acids. Trimming left V 2 bases short and J 3 bases short, with 10 bases between. The germline V gene has CDR1 PRHDT and CDR2 FYEKMQ (reference sequence). The CDR3 DNA is TGTGCCAGCAGCTTACGAGGGGAGGACACTGAAGCTTTCTTT. Translating gives CASSLRGEDTEAFF. Drawing the rest from reference TRBV13 and TRBJ1-1, the complete variable domain is AAGVIQSPRHLIKEKRETATLKCYPIPRHDTVYWYQQGPGQDPQFLISFYEKMQSDKGSIPDRFSAQQFSDYHSELNMSSLELGDSALYFCASSLRGEDTEAFFGQGTRLTVV.

V is TRBV7-3 and J is TRBJ2-1; TRBD2 matches at 12 bases. This CDR3 has 16 residues. Per the germline V gene, CDR1 is SGHTA and CDR2 is FQGTGA. V shed 5 bases, J shed 7 bases, and the junction held 9 bases outside the gene matches. Written as DNA, the CDR3 is TGTGCCAGCAGCGCAAAGGCGACTAGCGGGAGAAATGAGCAGTTCTTC. Its translation is CASSAKATSGRNEQFF. Full variable domain (rest looked up from reference TRBV7-3 and TRBJ2-1): GAGVSQTPSNKVTEKGKYVELRCDPISGHTALYWYRQSLGQGPEFLIYFQGTGAADDSGLPNDRFFAVRPEGSVSTLKIQRTERGDSAVYLCASSAKATSGRNEQFFGPGTRLTVL.

The chain combines TRBV29-1 with TRBJ2-3; 8 bases align to TRBD2. The V and J ends lost 8 bases and 1 base, in that order; junction bases with no gene match: 11. This CDR3 is 15 amino acids long. The germline gives CDR1 SQVTM, CDR2 ANQGSEA. The CDR3 DNA follows: TGCAGCTCAACTAGGGCGGGAGGCCGCACAGATACGCAGTATTTT. This gives the protein CSSTRAGGRTDTQYF.

The chain uses TRBV5-5 and TRBJ2-3; 13 bases align to TRBD2. This CDR3 comprises 19 residues. The V gene end was trimmed by 1 base and the J gene end by 0 bases; junction bases not matched to a gene: 8. Germline CDR1 reads SGHKS; CDR2 reads YYEKEE (reference sequence). The CDR3 spells CASSLRTSGSTTSTDTQYF. The DNA of the CDR3 is TGTGCCAGCAGCTTGCGGACTAGCGGGAGCACTACTAGCACAGATACGCAGTATTTT.

This chain uses TRBV28 with TRBJ2-5; D not certain. Germline lookup yields CDR1 MDHEN and CDR2 SYDVKM. Between the trimmed V and J ends, which lost 3 bases and 5 bases, there was a span of 7 bases. CDR3 length: 12 amino acids. CDR3 coding DNA: TGTGCCAGCAGTTTCACTGGGGAGACCCAGTACTTC. Its protein is CASSFTGETQYF.

The J gene is TRBJ2-3, the V gene TRBV7-3; TRBD2 agrees at 9 bases. CDR1 SGHTA and CDR2 FQGTGA come from the germline V gene. The CDR3 is made up of 15 amino acids. The J segment lost 2 bases and the V segment lost 5 bases, leaving 5 bases of the junction unmatched. The CDR3 nucleotides read TGTGCCAGCAGCCGGACTAGCGAGCACACAGATACGCAGTATTTT. Translated: CASSRTSEHTDTQYF.

The chain couples TRBV18 to TRBJ1-4, with TRBD1 matching over 9 bases. CDR1 KGHSH and CDR2 LQKENI come from the germline V gene. The ends lost 6 bases at V and 8 bases at J; junction bases unmatched: 7. The CDR3 is 14 amino acids. The CDR3 DNA follows: TGTGCCAGCTCGCGGACAGGGGAAGGAGAAAAACTGTTTTTT. Its protein product is CASSRTGEGEKLFF.

The CDR3 is CASTETGDGTEAFF. The CDR3 nucleotides are TGCGCCAGCACCGAGACAGGGGATGGGACTGAAGCTTTCTTT. V is TRBV5-1 and J is TRBJ1-1; 8 bases fit TRBD1. Germline V lookup: CDR1 SGHRS, CDR2 YFSETQ. There are 14 residues in the CDR3. V trimming: 6 bases; J trimming: 5 bases; junction bases outside the gene matches: 9.

The chain is built from TRBV6-5 and TRBJ2-7; 8 bases are a match to TRBD2. This CDR3 has 13 amino acids. The germline V gene has CDR1 MNHEY and CDR2 SVGAGI. Trimming cost V 10 bases and J 2 bases; bases outside gene matches: 7. CDR3 amino acids: CATRGLGPYEQYF. DNA of the CDR3: TGTGCCACCAGGGGACTAGGACCCTACGAGCAGTACTTC.

The genes are TRBV4-3 and TRBJ2-5; D could derive from TRBD1 or TRBD2 (6 bases each). The CDR3 length is 14 residues. Germline V gene data show CDR1 as LGHNA and CDR2 as YSLEER. The V gene lost 0 bases and the J gene lost 7 bases, with 12 bases spanning the gap. The CDR3 DNA sequence: TGCGCCAGCAGCCAAGATGGCAGGGGAGGGACCCAGTACTTC. Its translation: CASSQDGRGGTQYF.

This chain links TRBV7-8 with TRBJ1-1; D is ambiguous. The V and J ends lost 2 bases and 0 bases respectively, with 7 bases between them. The CDR3 spans 14 residues. The germline gives CDR1 SGHVS, CDR2 FQNEAQ. The CDR3 spells CASSLPQMNTEAFF. In DNA form, the CDR3 reads TGTGCCAGCAGCTTACCCCAGATGAACACTGAAGCTTTCTTT.

The J gene is TRBJ2-3, the V gene TRBV11-3, with D possibly being TRBD1 (5 bases). Germline V gives CDR1 SGHNT, CDR2 YENEEA. The CDR3 totals 15 residues. V was clipped by 5 bases and J by 2 bases, with 14 bases between them. The CDR3 region is CASSRGWINTDTQYF. As DNA, the CDR3 is TGTGCCAGCAGCAGGGGTTGGATAAACACAGATACGCAGTATTTT.